This T cell receptor (beta chain) was recorded in a study of T-cell memory formation after mild COVID-19. TCRdb re-called the 5' RACE reads with MiXCR, one entry per CDR3 protein. The profile shows some 280,000 distinct CDR3 sequences, 15% to 20% of them singletons. V shed 10 bases and J 4 bases; nucleotides not matched to a gene: 7. CDR3 length: 14 residues. Study results and limitations: Later expanders leaned CD4+, whereas day 15 to 85 contracting clones were balanced CD4/CD8.

Of note for this clonotype: Its antigen is still unknown.

This chain connects TRBV12-3 or TRBV12-4 to TRBJ2-3, with 11 bases aligning to TRBD2. Sequencing was carried out using PBMCs or a T cell subset sorted from them (not recorded which). This receptor was obtained from a man younger than 35 who had mild COVID-19 (a few samples of this study predate the infection). Cell type and time point are not known. CDR3 coding DNA: TGTGCCACAGGGGCTAGCGGGGGGCCAGATACGCAGTATTTT. Protein: CATGASGGPDTQYF.